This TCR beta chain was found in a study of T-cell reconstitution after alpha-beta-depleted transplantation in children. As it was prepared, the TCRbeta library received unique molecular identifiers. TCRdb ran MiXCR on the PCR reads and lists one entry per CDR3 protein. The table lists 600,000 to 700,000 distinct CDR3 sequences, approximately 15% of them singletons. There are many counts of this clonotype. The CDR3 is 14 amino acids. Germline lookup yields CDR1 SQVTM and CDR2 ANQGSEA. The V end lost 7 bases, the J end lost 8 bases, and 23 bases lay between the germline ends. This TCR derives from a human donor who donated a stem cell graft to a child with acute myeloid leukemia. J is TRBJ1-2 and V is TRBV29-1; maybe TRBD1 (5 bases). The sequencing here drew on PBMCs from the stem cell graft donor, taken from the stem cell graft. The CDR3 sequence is CSGHREGTDGGYTF. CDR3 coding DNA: TGCAGCGGCCATCGTGAGGGGACGGATGGAGGCTACACCTTC.